The rows below give T cell receptor beta chains drawn from one sample of a study of cytomegalovirus exposure and HLA in healthy donors. The table came from immunoSEQ multiplex PCR; TCRdb's copy has only in-frame clones and leaves some out. The sample includes some 67,000 clones, 80% to 90% of them seen just once. The sequenced material came from PBMCs. Receptors originate from a woman aged 30 to 39 in good health and CMV-seronegative. The CDR3 runs from the conserved cysteine through the conserved F or W. D genes are given only for firm matches. Some rows mark clone size as missing; the rest say once, few, many or name a class of expanded clone.

CDR3,DNA,J,V,D,size,length
CASRRFPGRNGYTF,TGTGCCAGCAGAAGGTTTCCGGGTAGGAATGGCTACACCTTC,TRBJ1-2,TRBV7-9,NA,NA,14
CASSAEGGTDTQYF,TGTGCCAGCAGCGCCGAGGGGGGCACAGATACGCAGTATTTT,TRBJ2-3,TRBV9,NA,few,14
CASSLVAGDNYGYTF,TGTGCCAGCAGTTTGGTGGCAGGGGATAACTATGGCTACACCTTC,TRBJ1-2,TRBV28,NA,NA,15
CASSQLSPNQPQHF,TGCGCCAGCAGTCAATTGAGCCCCAATCAGCCCCAGCATTTT,TRBJ1-5,TRBV23-1,NA,few,14
CASTSGDPEAFF,TGTGCCAGCACCTCAGGGGATCCTGAAGCTTTCTTT,TRBJ1-1,TRBV28,NA,NA,12
CASKLQGASYEQYF,TGTGCCAGCAAGCTTCAGGGGGCATCCTACGAGCAGTACTTC,TRBJ2-7,TRBV2,TRBD1,NA,14
CASSLGMGTGAEQYF,TGTGCCAGCAGCTTAGGCATGGGGACAGGGGCCGAGCAGTACTTC,TRBJ2-7,TRBV13,TRBD1,NA,15
CAWSVRAGPDSPLHF,TGTGCCTGGAGTGTACGGGCAGGGCCCGATTCACCCCTCCACTTT,TRBJ1-6,TRBV30,NA,NA,15
CASSQDSWTEAFF,TGCGCCAGCAGCCAAGATAGTTGGACTGAAGCTTTCTTT,TRBJ1-1,TRBV4-3,NA,few,13
CASQRAGSYEQYF,TGTGCCAGCCAGAGGGCAGGATCCTACGAGCAGTACTTC,TRBJ2-7,TRBV6-5,NA,NA,13
CASSRTRAGAQYF,TGTGCCAGCAGCCGTACTAGGGCCGGGGCCCAGTACTTC,TRBJ2-5,TRBV28,NA,few,13
CASSPPGYTEAFF,TGTGCCAGCAGTCCTCCAGGCTACACTGAAGCTTTCTTT,TRBJ1-1,TRBV28,NA,NA,13
CSVEGSYQETQYF,TGCAGCGTTGAAGGCAGTTACCAAGAGACCCAGTACTTC,TRBJ2-5,TRBV29-1,NA,NA,13
CASSYRDRGSPLHF,TGTGCCAGTAGTTATCGGGACAGGGGTTCACCCCTCCACTTT,TRBJ1-6,TRBV19,TRBD1,NA,14
CASSSLRNSNQPQHF,TGTGCCAGCAGCAGCCTCAGGAATAGCAATCAGCCCCAGCATTTT,TRBJ1-5,TRBV5-8,NA,NA,15
CASSFGNQPQHF,TGTGCCAGCAGCTTCGGCAATCAGCCCCAGCATTTT,TRBJ1-5,TRBV7-9,NA,NA,12
CASRTGGDGNQPQHF,TGTGCCAGCAGAACAGGGGGCGACGGCAATCAGCCCCAGCATTTT,TRBJ1-5,TRBV28,TRBD1,NA,15
CASSPRATTLSSYEQYF,TGCGCCAGCAGCCCCCGCGCCACTACCCTAAGCTCCTACGAGCAGTACTTC,TRBJ2-7,TRBV4-1,NA,once,17
CASSPRDYNEQFF,TGCGCCAGCAGCCCCCGGGATTACAATGAGCAGTTCTTC,TRBJ2-1,TRBV5-1,NA,NA,13
CAWTGTRLPLLYEQYF,TGTGCCTGGACCGGGACAAGGCTCCCTCTCCTTTACGAGCAGTACTTC,TRBJ2-7,TRBV30,NA,NA,16
CSVEWRADYGYTF,TGCAGCGTTGAATGGAGGGCAGACTATGGCTACACCTTC,TRBJ1-2,TRBV29-1,NA,NA,13
CASSLRTGTLSYNEQFF,TGTGCCAGCAGTCTCCGGACAGGGACCCTCTCCTACAATGAGCAGTTCTTC,TRBJ2-1,TRBV27,TRBD1,NA,17
CASSLGGAPKTEAFF,TGTGCCAGCAGTTTAGGGGGGGCGCCGAAAACTGAAGCTTTCTTT,TRBJ1-1,TRBV27,NA,NA,15
CSSSLVLHEQYF,TGTTCCAGCAGCTTAGTTCTCCACGAGCAGTACTTC,TRBJ2-7,TRBV7-9,NA,few,12
CASSVRVINTEAFF,TGTGCCAGCAGTGTACGGGTCATAAACACTGAAGCTTTCTTT,TRBJ1-1,TRBV2,NA,NA,14
CASSRGQLPGNTIYF,TGTGCCAGCAGCCGGGGACAGTTACCTGGAAACACCATATATTTT,TRBJ1-3,TRBV9,TRBD1,NA,15
CSSSDGQLMGGTDTQYF,TGTTCCAGCAGCGACGGACAGCTGATGGGAGGCACAGATACGCAGTATTTT,TRBJ2-3,TRBV7-9,NA,NA,17
CASSYLQTGNYGYTF,TGTGCCAGCAGTTACTTGCAAACAGGAAACTATGGCTACACCTTC,TRBJ1-2,TRBV6-6,NA,few,15
CASSEPTTSEQFF,TGTGCCAGCAGCGAACCTACGACAAGTGAGCAGTTCTTC,TRBJ2-1,TRBV7-9,NA,NA,13